This TCR beta chain was documented in a study of cytomegalovirus exposure and HLA in healthy donors. Study-wide results and limits: On later analysis, the bulk of CMV-associated TCR beta chains appeared to be HLA-restricted. Being productive about 87% or about 30% of the time was typical of most TCR beta V segments in an earlier analysis. HLA alleles showed associations with 16,951 TCR beta sequences in a later analysis, at a 0.05 false discovery rate.

This clone was seen a handful of times. Its antigen is currently unknown. Healthy bone marrow donors made up the cohort. Germline-derived CDR1 and CDR2 are SGHDT and YYEEEE. V shed 2 bases, J shed 1 base, and the junction held 1 base outside the gene matches. The CDR3 is 14 amino acids. The PCR had 60 Vbeta and 13 Jbeta primers. Clones were sequenced by immunoSEQ multiplex PCR, and TCRdb holds only the in-frame ones, with some missing. Of some 150,000 clones in the sample, around 77% were seen once. This clonotype was obtained from a female donor in good health and CMV-seronegative. This chain joins TRBV5-6 and TRBJ1-1; 8 bases line up with TRBD1. The sample taken for sequencing was PBMCs. The CDR3 is CASSFGTGNTEAFF. CDR3 sequence (DNA): TGTGCCAGCAGCTTCGGGACAGGGAACACTGAAGCTTTCTTT. The full variable domain, with the rest looked up from reference TRBV5-6 and TRBJ1-1, is DAGVTQSPTHLIKTRGQQVTLRCSPKSGHDTVSWYQQALGQGPQFIFQYYEEEERQRGNFPDRFSGHQFPNYSSELNVNALLLGDSALYLCASSFGTGNTEAFFGQGTRLTVV.